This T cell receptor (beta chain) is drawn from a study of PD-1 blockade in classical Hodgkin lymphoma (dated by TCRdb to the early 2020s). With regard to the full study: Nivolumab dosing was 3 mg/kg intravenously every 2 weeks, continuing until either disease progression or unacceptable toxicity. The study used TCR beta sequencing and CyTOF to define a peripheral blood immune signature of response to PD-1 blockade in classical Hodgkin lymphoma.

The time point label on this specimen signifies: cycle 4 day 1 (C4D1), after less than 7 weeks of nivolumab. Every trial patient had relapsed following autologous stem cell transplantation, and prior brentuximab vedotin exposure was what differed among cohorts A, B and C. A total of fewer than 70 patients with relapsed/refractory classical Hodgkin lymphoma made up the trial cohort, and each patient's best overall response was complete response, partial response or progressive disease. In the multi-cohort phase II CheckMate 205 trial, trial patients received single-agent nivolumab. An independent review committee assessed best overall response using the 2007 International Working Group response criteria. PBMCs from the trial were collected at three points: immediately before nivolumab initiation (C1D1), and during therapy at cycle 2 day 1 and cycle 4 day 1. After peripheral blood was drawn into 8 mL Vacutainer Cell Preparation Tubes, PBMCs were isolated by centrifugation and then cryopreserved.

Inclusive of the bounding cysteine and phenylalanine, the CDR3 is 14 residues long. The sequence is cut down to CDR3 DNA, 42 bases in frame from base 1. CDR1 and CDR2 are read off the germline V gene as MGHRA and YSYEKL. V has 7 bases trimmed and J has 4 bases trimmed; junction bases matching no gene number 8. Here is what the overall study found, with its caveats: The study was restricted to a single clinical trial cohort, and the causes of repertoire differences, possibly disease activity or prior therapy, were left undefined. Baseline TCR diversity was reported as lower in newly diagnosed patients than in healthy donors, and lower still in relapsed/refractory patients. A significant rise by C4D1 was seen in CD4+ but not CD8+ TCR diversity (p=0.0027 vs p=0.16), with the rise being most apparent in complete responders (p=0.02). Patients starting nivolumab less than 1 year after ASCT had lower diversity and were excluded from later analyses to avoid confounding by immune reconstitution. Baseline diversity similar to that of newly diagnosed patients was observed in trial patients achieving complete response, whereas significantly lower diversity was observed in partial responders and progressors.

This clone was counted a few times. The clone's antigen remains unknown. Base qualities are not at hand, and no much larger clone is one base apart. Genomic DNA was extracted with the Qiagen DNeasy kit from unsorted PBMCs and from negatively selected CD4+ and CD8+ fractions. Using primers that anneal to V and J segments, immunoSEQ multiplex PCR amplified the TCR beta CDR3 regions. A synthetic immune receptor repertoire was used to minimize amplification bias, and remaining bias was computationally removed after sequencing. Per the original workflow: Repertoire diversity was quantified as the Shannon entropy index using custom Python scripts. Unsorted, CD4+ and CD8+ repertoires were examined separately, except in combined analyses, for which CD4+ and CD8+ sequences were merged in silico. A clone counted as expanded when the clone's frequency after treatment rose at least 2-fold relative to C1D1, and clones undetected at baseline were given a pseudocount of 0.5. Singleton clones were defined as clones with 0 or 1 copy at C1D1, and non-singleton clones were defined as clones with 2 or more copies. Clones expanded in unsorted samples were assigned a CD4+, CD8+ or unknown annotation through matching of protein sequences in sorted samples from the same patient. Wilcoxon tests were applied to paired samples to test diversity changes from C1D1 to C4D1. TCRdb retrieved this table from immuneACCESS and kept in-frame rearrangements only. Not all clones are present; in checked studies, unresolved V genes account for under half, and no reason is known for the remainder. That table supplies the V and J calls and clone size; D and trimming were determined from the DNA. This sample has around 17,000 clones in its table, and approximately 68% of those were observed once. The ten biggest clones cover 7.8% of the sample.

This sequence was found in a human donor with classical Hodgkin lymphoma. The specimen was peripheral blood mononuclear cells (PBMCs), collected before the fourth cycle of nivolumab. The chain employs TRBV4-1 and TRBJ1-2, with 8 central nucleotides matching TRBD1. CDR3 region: CASTQGARGYGYTF. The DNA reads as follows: TGCGCCAGCACCCAGGGGGCCAGGGGCTATGGCTACACCTTC.